This T cell receptor (beta chain) appears in the sequencing data of a study of regulatory T cells in long-lasting Graves disease. Study results and limitations: Persistent disease preferred TRBV28, TRBJ1-2 and TRBJ2-5.

V shed 1 base and J 5 bases; nucleotides not matched to a gene: 2. CDR3 size: 16 residues. Researchers made TCR beta libraries by using iRepertoire HTBI primers and running Arm-PCR on CDR3 regions. TCRdb reprocessed the multiplex PCR reads with MiXCR, giving one entry per CDR3 protein. The table lists under 250,000 distinct CDR3 sequences, around 21% of them singletons. The sample's time point: newly diagnosed GD, antithyroid drugs for less than 3 months. Researchers made the TCR library from RNA that was extracted from PBMCs. This clonotype was picked up a small number of times. The antigen is not known.

The TCR originated in a female donor with Graves disease. This chain connects TRBV12-3 or TRBV12-4 to TRBJ2-1; the match to TRBD2 covers 13 bases. The sample here was peripheral blood mononuclear cells (PBMCs), taken at new diagnosis, from a patient treated with antithyroid drugs. The CDR3 DNA reads TGTGCCAGCAGTTTAGGGGGACTAGCGGGGAACAATGAGCAGTTCTTC. Its protein product is CASSLGGLAGNNEQFF.